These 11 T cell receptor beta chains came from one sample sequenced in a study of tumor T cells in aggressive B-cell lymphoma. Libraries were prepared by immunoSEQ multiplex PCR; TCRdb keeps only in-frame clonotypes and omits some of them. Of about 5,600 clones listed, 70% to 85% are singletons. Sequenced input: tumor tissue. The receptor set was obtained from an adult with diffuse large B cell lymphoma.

Here the CDR3 DNA reads TGCGCCAGCAGCCAAGTGCAGGACAGCCTGAGGGGTGGCTACACCTTC. Protein: CASSQVQDSLRGGYTF. This chain joins TRBV4-3 and TRBJ1-2; possibly TRBD1 for D (6 bases). The CDR3 is 16 residues long. Germline lookup yields CDR1 LGHNA and CDR2 YSLEER. The germline V and J ends were trimmed by 1 base and 7 bases, with 19 bases remaining between them.

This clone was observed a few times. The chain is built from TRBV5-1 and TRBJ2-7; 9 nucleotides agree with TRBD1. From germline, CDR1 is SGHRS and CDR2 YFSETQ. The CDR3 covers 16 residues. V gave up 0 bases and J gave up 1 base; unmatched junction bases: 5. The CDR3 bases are TGCGCCAGCAGCTTGGGGGACAGGGTGACGTCCTACGAGCAGTACTTC. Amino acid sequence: CASSLGDRVTSYEQYF.

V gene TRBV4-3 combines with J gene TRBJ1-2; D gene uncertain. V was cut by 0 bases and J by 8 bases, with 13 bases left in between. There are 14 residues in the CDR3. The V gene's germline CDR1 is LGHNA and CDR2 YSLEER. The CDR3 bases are TGCGCCAGCAGCCAAGATCTCGGGATCGGAGGCTACACCTTC. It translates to CASSQDLGIGGYTF.

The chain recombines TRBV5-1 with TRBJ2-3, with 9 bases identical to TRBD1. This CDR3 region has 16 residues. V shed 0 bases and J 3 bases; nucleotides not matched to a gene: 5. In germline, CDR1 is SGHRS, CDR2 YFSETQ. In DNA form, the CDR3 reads TGCGCCAGCAGCTTGGGAGGGGGACAGGGTACAGATACGCAGTATTTT. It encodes CASSLGGGQGTDTQYF.

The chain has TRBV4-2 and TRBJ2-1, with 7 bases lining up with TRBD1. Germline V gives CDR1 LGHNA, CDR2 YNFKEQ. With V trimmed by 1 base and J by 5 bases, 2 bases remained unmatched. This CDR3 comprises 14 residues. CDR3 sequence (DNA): TGTGCCAGCAGCCAAGGGGACAGAGACAATGAGCAGTTCTTC. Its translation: CASSQGDRDNEQFF.

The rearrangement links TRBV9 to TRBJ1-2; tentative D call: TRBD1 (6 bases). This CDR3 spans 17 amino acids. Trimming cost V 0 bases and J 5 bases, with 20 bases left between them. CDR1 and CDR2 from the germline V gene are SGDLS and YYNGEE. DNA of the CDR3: TGTGCCAGCAGCGTAGAGGGGGGGGCACGGTCCAGATATGGCTACACCTTC. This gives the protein CASSVEGGARSRYGYTF.

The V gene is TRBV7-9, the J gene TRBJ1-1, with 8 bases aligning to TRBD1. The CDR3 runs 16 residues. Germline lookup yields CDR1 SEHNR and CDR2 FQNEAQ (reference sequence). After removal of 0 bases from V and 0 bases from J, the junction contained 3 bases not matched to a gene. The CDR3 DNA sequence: TGTGCCAGCAGCTTAGCAGGACAGGGAGTGAACACTGAAGCTTTCTTT. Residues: CASSLAGQGVNTEAFF.

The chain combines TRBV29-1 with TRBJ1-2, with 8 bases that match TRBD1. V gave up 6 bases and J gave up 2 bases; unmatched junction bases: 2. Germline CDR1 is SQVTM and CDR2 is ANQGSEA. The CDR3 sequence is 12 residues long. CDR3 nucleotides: TGCAGCGTCCGGACAGGGAACTATGGCTACACCTTC. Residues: CSVRTGNYGYTF.

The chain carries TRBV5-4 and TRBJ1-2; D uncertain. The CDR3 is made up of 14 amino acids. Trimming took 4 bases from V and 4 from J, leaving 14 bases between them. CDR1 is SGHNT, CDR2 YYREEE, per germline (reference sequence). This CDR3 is CASSRETPTYGYTF. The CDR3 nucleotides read TGTGCCAGCAGCCGAGAGACTCCAACCTATGGCTACACCTTC.

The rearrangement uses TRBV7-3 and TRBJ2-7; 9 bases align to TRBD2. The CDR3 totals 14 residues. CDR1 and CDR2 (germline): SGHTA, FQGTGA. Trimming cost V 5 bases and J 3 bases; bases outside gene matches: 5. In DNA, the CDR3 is TGTGCCAGCAGCCCCAGCGGGAGGAGCTACGAGCAGTACTTC. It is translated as CASSPSGRSYEQYF.

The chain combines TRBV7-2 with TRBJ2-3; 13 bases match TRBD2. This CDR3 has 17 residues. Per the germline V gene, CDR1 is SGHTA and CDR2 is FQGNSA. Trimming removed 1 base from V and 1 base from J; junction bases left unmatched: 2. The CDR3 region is CASSLGTSGSGTDTQYF. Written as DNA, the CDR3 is TGTGCCAGCAGCTTAGGGACTAGCGGGAGTGGCACAGATACGCAGTATTTT.